This T cell receptor beta chain was retrieved from a study of blood T cells in healthy people across ages. Primers used in a second PCR of roughly 6 to 12 cycles were a sample-barcoded 5' primer and a J-beta primer mix. Sequencing of every sample gave 2.5 million or more CDR3-containing paired-end reads. TCRdb reprocessed the 5' RACE reads with MiXCR, giving one entry per CDR3 protein. The sample comprises about 970,000 distinct CDR3 sequences, 51% of which are singletons, and 20% to 25% rests with the top ten. CDR3 length: 16 amino acids. The junction had 11 bases not matched to a gene; V was cut back by 5 bases and J by 9 bases. CDR1 is MNHEY and CDR2 is SMNVEV in the germline V gene (reference sequence). Healthy Caucasian individuals from Russia aged about 6 to 100 were enrolled as donors.

The V call is TRBV27, the J call TRBJ2-1; 12 positions match TRBD2. Sequenced: blood. This receptor was taken from a woman between 55 and 75 years old in good health. The CDR3 region has the DNA TGTGCCAGCAGTCCTCTAGCGGGAGGGCCTCGGGTTGAGCAGTTCTTC. This translates into CASSPLAGGPRVEQFF.